These 23 T cell receptor beta chains were all obtained from the same sample, sequenced in a study of coeliac disease. Repertoires were generated with immunoSEQ multiplex PCR, while TCRdb's copy carries only in-frame clones and drops some. The profile shows thousands of clones, 55% to 65% of them singletons. Sequenced input: lamina propria lymphocytes from the gut. The receptor set was obtained from a woman aged 55-69 years with active celiac disease.

The V call is TRBV11-2, the J call TRBJ2-1; D call uncertain. Trimming pared 6 bases from V and 0 bases from J, leaving 12 bases between. Germline loops: CDR1 SGHAT, CDR2 FQNNGV. The length of the CDR3 is 15 residues. The CDR3 DNA follows: TGTGCCAGCAGTTTTCAACGCAGCTCCTACAATGAGCAGTTCTTC. Protein: CASSFQRSSYNEQFF.

This clone was counted between two and nine times. The CDR3 DNA reads as TGTGCCAGCAGCCGGGGACAGGGGTTCACTGAAGCTTTCTTT. The encoded protein is CASSRGQGFTEAFF. The chain carries TRBV6-5 and TRBJ1-1, with 10 bases matching TRBD1. The CDR3 consists of 14 residues. CDR1 and CDR2 (germline): MNHEY, SVGAGI. Trimming at V came to 6 bases and at J to 4 bases, leaving 5 bases not matched to a gene.

The DNA of the CDR3 is TGTGCCAGCAGCTCCACCCCACAGGTCGAAGCTTTCTTT. Protein sequence: CASSSTPQVEAFF. This chain uses TRBV7-9 with TRBJ1-1; the D gene is possibly TRBD1 (5 bases). The CDR3 totals 13 residues. CDR1 and CDR2 (germline): SEHNR, FQNEAQ (reference sequence). The V end was cut by 4 bases, the J end by 8 bases, with 14 bases between.

The V gene is TRBV19, the J gene TRBJ1-5, with TRBD1 as a possible D gene (6 bases). The CDR3 length is 15 residues. V was cut by 5 bases and J by 6 bases, with 17 bases left in between. CDR1 is LNHDA, CDR2 SQIVND, per germline (reference sequence). The CDR3 is CASSVRGRGGQPQHF. The CDR3 nucleotides read TGTGCCAGTAGTGTCAGGGGAAGAGGAGGTCAGCCCCAGCATTTT.

The chain is built from TRBV29-1 and TRBJ1-2, with D perhaps TRBD1 (6 bases). V dropped 2 bases and J dropped 6 bases, with 13 bases sitting between them. CDR1 is SQVTM, CDR2 ANQGSEA, per germline. The CDR3 has 13 residues. The DNA for the CDR3 is TGCAGCGTTGAAAGAACAGGGCGGGATGGCTACACCTTC. It specifies CSVERTGRDGYTF.

The rearrangement links TRBV19 to TRBJ2-7, with 11 bases fitting TRBD1. The CDR3 extends over 15 amino acids. Germline V gives CDR1 LNHDA, CDR2 SQIVND (reference sequence). The J segment lost 0 bases and the V segment lost 6 bases, leaving 4 bases of the junction unmatched. The DNA of the CDR3 is TGTGCCAGTAGCCTCGGGACAGGGGGCTCCTACGAGCAGTACTTC. This translates into CASSLGTGGSYEQYF.

The chain is built from TRBV7-9 and TRBJ2-2; the D gene is possibly TRBD2 (7 bases). Germline V gives CDR1 SEHNR, CDR2 FQNEAQ (reference sequence). The length of the CDR3 is 16 residues. The V gene lost 7 bases and the J gene lost 0 bases, with 15 bases spanning the gap. CDR3 amino acids: CASTSVRGPNTGELFF. CDR3 bases: TGTGCCAGCACCAGTGTGCGGGGGCCGAACACCGGGGAGCTGTTTTTT. The full variable domain, with the rest looked up from reference TRBV7-9 and TRBJ2-2, is DTGVSQNPRHKITKRGQNVTFRCDPISEHNRLYWYRQTLGQGPEFLTYFQNEAQLEKSRLLSDRFSAERPKGSFSTLEIQRTEQGDSAMYLCASTSVRGPNTGELFFGEGSRLTVL.

The chain has TRBV7-2 and TRBJ2-5; no firm D call. Per the germline V gene, CDR1 is SGHTA and CDR2 is FQGNSA. This CDR3 contains 15 residues. The V end lost 2 bases, the J end lost 5 bases, and 15 bases lay between the germline ends. The DNA for the CDR3 is TGTGCCAGCAGCTTACAGTCCGGCCCCGGGGAGACCCAGTACTTC. Encoded protein: CASSLQSGPGETQYF. Based on the CDR3 plus reference TRBV7-2 and TRBJ2-5, the full variable domain is GAGVSQSPSNKVTEKGKDVELRCDPISGHTALYWYRQSLGQGLEFLIYFQGNSAPDKSGLPSDRFSAERTGGSVSTLTIQRTQQEDSAVYLCASSLQSGPGETQYFGPGTRLLVL.

The chain uses TRBV5-1 and TRBJ1-1; 9 bases match TRBD1. The CDR3 loop spans 15 amino acids. From germline, CDR1 is SGHRS and CDR2 YFSETQ. V lost 2 bases, J lost 1 base, and 3 bases stayed unmatched. The chain's CDR3 is CASSFGTGRNTEAFF. CDR3 coding DNA: TGCGCCAGCAGCTTCGGGACAGGGCGGAACACTGAAGCTTTCTTT.

The rearrangement links TRBV9 to TRBJ2-3; weak D call: TRBD1 (5 bases). The CDR3 extends over 17 amino acids. The V and J ends lost 3 bases and 4 bases respectively, with 21 bases between them. The germline gives CDR1 SGDLS, CDR2 YYNGEE. The CDR3: CASSAPASRVRADTQYF. Here the CDR3 DNA reads TGTGCCAGCAGCGCCCCAGCCTCCAGGGTTAGGGCAGATACGCAGTATTTT.

This clone was counted a few times. This chain connects TRBV7-3 to TRBJ2-2; D unclear. The CDR3 has 14 residues. The V end lost 2 bases, the J end lost 0 bases, and 4 bases lay between the germline ends. Germline V gene data show CDR1 as SGHTA and CDR2 as FQGTGA. In nucleotides, the CDR3 is TGTGCCAGCAGCTTAGCGTCGAACACCGGGGAGCTGTTTTTT. This encodes CASSLASNTGELFF.

J is TRBJ1-2 and V is TRBV5-1, with 7 bases fitting TRBD1. Trimming cost V 4 bases and J 4 bases; bases outside gene matches: 16. The CDR3 spans 17 residues. The germline CDR1 and CDR2 sequences are SGHRS and YFSETQ. The CDR3 bases are TGCGCCAGCAGCCCCGGACAGGCCCCTAGAAGAGTCTATGGCTACACCTTC. Translated: CASSPGQAPRRVYGYTF.

This clone was detected only a few times. The junction and the germline gene differ at one end; a read error may be behind it. This chain uses TRBV7-7 with TRBJ2-2; D is tentatively TRBD1 or TRBD2 (5 bases each). Per germline, CDR1 SSHAT and CDR2 FNYEAQ (reference sequence). The CDR3 covers 14 residues. The CDR3 DNA sequence: TGTGCTAGCAGCTTAGAGGGGATGACCGGGGAGCTGTTTTTT. It translates to CASSLEGMTGELFF.

In this sample, this clone is medium-sized. The chain has TRBV6-6 and TRBJ1-2; a possible D gene is TRBD1 (5 bases). Germline CDR1 and CDR2: MNHNY and SVGAGI (reference sequence). The CDR3 contains 14 residues. Between the trimmed V and J ends, which lost 7 bases and 2 bases, there was a span of 14 bases. DNA for the CDR3: TGTGCCAGCACCTCACCGACAGAGAACTATGGCTACACCTTC. The encoded protein is CASTSPTENYGYTF.

The chain recombines TRBV28 with TRBJ2-2, with 10 bases lining up with TRBD2. Per germline, CDR1 MDHEN and CDR2 SYDVKM. V shed 6 bases, J shed 4 bases, and the junction held 14 bases outside the gene matches. This CDR3 contains 18 residues. Written as DNA, the CDR3 is TGTGCCAGCAGCCAAGATATAAGACTAGCGGGTCTCACCGGGGAGCTGTTTTTT. Amino acid sequence: CASSQDIRLAGLTGELFF.

A few counts support this clone. The rearrangement links TRBV30 to TRBJ1-5; TRBD1 might be the D (5 bases). The CDR3 contains 14 residues. CDR1 is GTSNPN, CDR2 SVGIG, per germline (reference sequence). Between the trimmed V and J ends, which lost 2 bases and 4 bases, there was a span of 12 bases. Here the CDR3 reads CAWSRGGVNQPQHF. DNA for the CDR3: TGTGCCTGGAGTCGGGGGGGAGTGAATCAGCCCCAGCATTTT.

The V gene is TRBV19, the J gene TRBJ2-7, with a possible D match to TRBD1 (6 bases). Germline V CDR1 and CDR2: LNHDA, SQIVND (reference sequence). Trimming removed 4 bases at V and 2 bases at J, with 12 bases between. CDR3 length: 14 amino acids. As DNA, the CDR3 is TGTGCCAGTAGTACGGGGACAACGACCTACGAGCAGTACTTC. This codes for CASSTGTTTYEQYF.

V usage is TRBV4-3 and J usage is TRBJ1-2, with a weak D call TRBD1 (5 bases). The CDR3 has 13 residues. V was cut by 1 base and J by 5 bases, with 8 bases left in between. Germline CDR1 is LGHNA and CDR2 is YSLEER. The CDR3 protein is CASSQGQLYGYTF. The CDR3 DNA reads TGCGCCAGCAGCCAAGGACAGCTGTATGGCTACACCTTC.

V is TRBV19 and J is TRBJ2-1; no reliable D call. Trimming removed 8 bases from V and 6 bases from J, with 14 bases in between. Germline loops: CDR1 LNHDA, CDR2 SQIVND (reference sequence). This CDR3 has 13 residues. The CDR3 DNA follows: TGTGCCAGTCGGCCGGCAGGATCCAATGAGCAGTTCTTC. This gives the protein CASRPAGSNEQFF.

Only a few counts were recorded for this clone. J is TRBJ1-5 and V is TRBV18, with 7 positions matching TRBD1. This CDR3 spans 14 amino acids. Germline V lookup: CDR1 KGHSH, CDR2 LQKENI. Losses at the gene ends were 3 bases for V and 5 bases for J; bases not matched to a gene: 4. The CDR3 region has the DNA TGTGCCAGCTCACCGACAGGGAATGATCAGCCCCAGCATTTT. Translation gives CASSPTGNDQPQHF.

This clone was seen only a few times. V gene TRBV2 combines with J gene TRBJ2-5, with TRBD2 as a possible D gene (6 bases). CDR1 is SNHLY, CDR2 FYNNEI, per germline. Trimming shortened V by 6 bases and J by 2 bases, and 16 bases separated the two germline ends. CDR3 length: 15 residues. The CDR3, as DNA: TGTGCCAGCAGAACTGAGGGGACTTTACAAGAGACCCAGTACTTC. This translates into CASRTEGTLQETQYF.

The V gene is TRBV7-2, the J gene TRBJ1-6; 7 positions agree with TRBD1. J gave up 9 bases and V 2 bases, and 7 bases lay outside the gene matches. The germline CDR1 and CDR2 sequences are SGHTA and FQGNSA. This CDR3 comprises 15 residues. CDR3 amino acids: CASSLRGGTGSPLHF. The CDR3 DNA is TGTGCCAGCAGCTTAAGAGGGGGCACAGGTTCACCCCTCCACTTT.

This chain connects TRBV5-1 to TRBJ2-5; 8 bases are shared with TRBD1. CDR1 is SGHRS, CDR2 YFSETQ, per germline. Trimming took 3 bases from V and 2 from J; bases not matched to a gene: 6. This CDR3 spans 15 amino acids. In DNA form, the CDR3 reads TGCGCCAGCAGCTATGACAGGGGCCAACAAGAGACCCAGTACTTC. This encodes CASSYDRGQQETQYF.